Listed below are T cell receptor beta chains from one sample, sequenced in a study of regulatory T cells in long-lasting Graves disease. TCRdb recomputed calls from the multiplex PCR reads with MiXCR, one row per CDR3 protein. The repertoire holds over 500,000 distinct CDR3 sequences, with roughly 15% as singletons. This sample was shared with a second study, whose subject was T cells in Graves' hyperthyroidism and ophthalmopathy.

The source material was peripheral blood mononuclear cells (PBMCs), sampled at new diagnosis, from a patient treated with antithyroid drugs. These receptors were obtained from a woman in her 30s with Graves disease. Each CDR3 is given with its conserved first and last residue. The D gene is left open where the match is weak. Size values are once, few and many counts, or a class for expanded clones, and some rows have none.

d_call	clone_size	j_call	v_call	cdr3_aa	cdr3_nt
-	-	TRBJ2-7	TRBV20-1	CSASLFAGEDRYF	TGCAGTGCTTCTCTTTTCGCGGGAGAGGACAGGTACTTC
-	-	TRBJ1-1	TRBV15	CATSRDPGRAFLSEAFF	TGTGCCACCAGCAGAGATCCCGGCAGGGCGTTCTTAAGTGAAGCTTTCTTT
TRBD2	few	TRBJ2-2	TRBV6-1	CASSSSGRTNTGELFF	TGTGCCAGCAGCTCTAGCGGGAGGACGAACACCGGGGAGCTGTTTTTT
-	many	TRBJ2-3	TRBV12-3/TRBV12-4	CASSSVLLSTDTQYF	TGTGCCAGCAGTTCCGTCCTACTGAGCACAGATACGCAGTATTTT
TRBD2	many	TRBJ2-3	TRBV5-1	CASGLADFTDTQYF	TGCGCCAGCGGACTAGCGGATTTCACAGATACGCAGTATTTT
-	many	TRBJ1-5	TRBV7-3	CASSLDRNQPQHF	TGTGCCAGCAGCCTGGACAGAAATCAGCCCCAGCATTTT
TRBD1	many	TRBJ1-3	TRBV6-1	CASREGQVVVGVSGNTIYF	TGTGCCAGCAGGGAGGGACAGGTGGTCGTTGGGGTCTCTGGAAACACCATATATTTT
-	few	TRBJ2-3	TRBV10-1	CASSDGELVTDTQYF	TGCGCCAGCAGTGATGGCGAACTAGTAACAGATACGCAGTATTTT
TRBD1	many	TRBJ1-5	TRBV20-1	CSARRQGQSNQPQHF	TGCAGTGCTAGACGACAGGGGCAATCCAATCAGCCCCAGCATTTT
TRBD2	few	TRBJ2-7	TRBV10-3	CASTRAGGGYEQYF	TGTGCCTCGACACGTGCTGGCGGGGGTTACGAGCAGTACTTC
-	many	TRBJ2-3	TRBV6-1	CATSKGGSTDTQYF	TGTGCCACCTCAAAAGGCGGGAGCACAGATACGCAGTATTTT
-	-	TRBJ2-7	TRBV28	CASIDSSSYEQYF	TGTGCCAGCATTGACTCCAGCTCCTACGAGCAGTACTTC
-	-	TRBJ1-2	TRBV19	CASTSGGGHGYTF	TGTGCCAGTACCTCCGGGGGGGGACATGGCTACACCTTC
-	few	TRBJ2-7	TRBV20-1	CSASRIYEQYF	TGCAGTGCTAGCCGGATCTACGAGCAGTACTTC
-	many	TRBJ2-4	TRBV20-1	CSAMRMPGNVKNIQYF	TGCAGTGCTATGAGAATGCCCGGTAACGTCAAAAACATTCAGTACTTC
-	few	TRBJ2-6	TRBV9	CASSVEGVGANVLTF	TGTGCCAGCAGCGTAGAAGGGGTTGGGGCCAACGTCCTGACTTTC
-	few	TRBJ2-7	TRBV11-1	CASSFQGRSYEQYF	TGTGCCAGCAGCTTCCAGGGGCGGTCCTACGAGCAGTACTTC
TRBD2	-	TRBJ2-2	TRBV19	CASRGGWFGELFF	TGTGCCAGTCGGGGGGGCTGGTTCGGGGAGCTGTTTTTT
TRBD1	few	TRBJ2-1	TRBV6-5	CASSYPTGTGDRRGQFF	TGTGCCAGCAGTTACCCGACGGGGACAGGGGACCGTAGGGGGCAGTTCTTC
-	-	TRBJ1-3	TRBV30	CAWSVKGSSGNTIYF	TGTGCCTGGAGTGTAAAAGGATCCTCTGGAAACACCATATATTTT
-	many	TRBJ1-5	TRBV28	CASTAGPGGPQHF	TGTGCCAGCACGGCGGGGCCCGGGGGACCCCAGCATTTT
-	-	TRBJ1-6	TRBV6-1	CASSEDGQQYNSPLHF	TGTGCCAGCAGTGAAGATGGACAGCAGTATAATTCACCCCTCCACTTT
-	many	TRBJ2-7	TRBV28	CASSPAGAGPHYEQYF	TGTGCCAGCAGTCCCGCCGGGGCAGGGCCCCACTACGAGCAGTACTTC